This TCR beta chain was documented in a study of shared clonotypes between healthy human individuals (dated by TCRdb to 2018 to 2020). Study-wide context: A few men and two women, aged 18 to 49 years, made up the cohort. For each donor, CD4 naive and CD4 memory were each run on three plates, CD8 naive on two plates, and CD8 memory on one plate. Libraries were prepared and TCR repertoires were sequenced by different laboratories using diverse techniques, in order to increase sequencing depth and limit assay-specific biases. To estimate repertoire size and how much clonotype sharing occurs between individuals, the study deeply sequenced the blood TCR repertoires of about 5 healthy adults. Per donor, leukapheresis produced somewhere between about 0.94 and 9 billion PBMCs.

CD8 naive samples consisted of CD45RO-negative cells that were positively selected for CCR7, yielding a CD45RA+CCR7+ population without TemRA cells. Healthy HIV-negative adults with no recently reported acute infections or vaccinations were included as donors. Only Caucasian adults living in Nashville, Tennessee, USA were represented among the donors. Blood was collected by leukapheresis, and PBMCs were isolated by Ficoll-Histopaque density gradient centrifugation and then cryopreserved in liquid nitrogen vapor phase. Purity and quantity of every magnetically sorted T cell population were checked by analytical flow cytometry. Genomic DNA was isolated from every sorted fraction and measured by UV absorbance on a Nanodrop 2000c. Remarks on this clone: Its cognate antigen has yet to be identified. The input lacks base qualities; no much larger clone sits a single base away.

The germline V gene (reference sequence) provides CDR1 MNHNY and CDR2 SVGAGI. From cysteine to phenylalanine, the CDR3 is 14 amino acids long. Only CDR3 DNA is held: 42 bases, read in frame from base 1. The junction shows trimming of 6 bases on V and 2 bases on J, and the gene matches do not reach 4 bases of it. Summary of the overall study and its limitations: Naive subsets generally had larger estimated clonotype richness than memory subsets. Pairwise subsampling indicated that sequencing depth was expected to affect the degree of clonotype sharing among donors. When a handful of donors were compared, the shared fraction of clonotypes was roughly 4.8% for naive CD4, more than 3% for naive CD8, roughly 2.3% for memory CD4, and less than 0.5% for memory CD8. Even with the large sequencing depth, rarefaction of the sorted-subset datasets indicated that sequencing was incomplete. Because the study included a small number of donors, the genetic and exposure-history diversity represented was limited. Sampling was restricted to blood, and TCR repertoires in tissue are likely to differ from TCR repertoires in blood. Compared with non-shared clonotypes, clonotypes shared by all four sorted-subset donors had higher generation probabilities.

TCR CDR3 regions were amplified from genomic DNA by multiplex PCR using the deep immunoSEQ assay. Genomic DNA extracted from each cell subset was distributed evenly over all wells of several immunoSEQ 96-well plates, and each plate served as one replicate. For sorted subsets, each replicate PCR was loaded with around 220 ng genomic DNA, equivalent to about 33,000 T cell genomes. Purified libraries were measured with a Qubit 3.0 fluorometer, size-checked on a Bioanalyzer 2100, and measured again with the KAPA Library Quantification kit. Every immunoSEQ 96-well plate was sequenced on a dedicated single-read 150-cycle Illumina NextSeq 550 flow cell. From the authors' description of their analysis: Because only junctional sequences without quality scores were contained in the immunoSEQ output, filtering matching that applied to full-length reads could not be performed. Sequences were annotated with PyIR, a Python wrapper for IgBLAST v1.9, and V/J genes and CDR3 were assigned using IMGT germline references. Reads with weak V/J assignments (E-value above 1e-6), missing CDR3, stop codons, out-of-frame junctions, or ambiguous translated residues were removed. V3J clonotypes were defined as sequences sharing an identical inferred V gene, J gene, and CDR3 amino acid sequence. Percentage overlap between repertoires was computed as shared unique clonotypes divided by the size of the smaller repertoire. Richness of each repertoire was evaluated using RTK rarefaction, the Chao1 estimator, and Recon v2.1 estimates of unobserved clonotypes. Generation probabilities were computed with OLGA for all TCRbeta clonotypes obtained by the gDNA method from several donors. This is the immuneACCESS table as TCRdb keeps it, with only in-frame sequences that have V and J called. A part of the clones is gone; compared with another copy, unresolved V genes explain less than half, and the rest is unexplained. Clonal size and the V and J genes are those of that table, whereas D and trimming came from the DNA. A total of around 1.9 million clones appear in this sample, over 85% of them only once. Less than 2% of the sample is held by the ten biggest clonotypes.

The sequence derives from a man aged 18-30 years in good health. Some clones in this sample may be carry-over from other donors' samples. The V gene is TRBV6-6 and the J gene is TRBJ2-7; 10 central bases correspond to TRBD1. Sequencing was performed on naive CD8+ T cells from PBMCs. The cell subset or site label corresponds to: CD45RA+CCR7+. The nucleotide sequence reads TGTGCCAGCAGGTCCGGGACAGGGGCCTACGAGCAGTACTTC. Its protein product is CASRSGTGAYEQYF.